The rows below give T cell receptor beta chains drawn from one sample of a study of T cell responses to AZD1222 COVID-19 vaccine. Profiling relied on immunoSEQ multiplex PCR, and the TCRdb table lists in-frame clones only, not all of them. The sample has 85,000 to 95,000 clones; around 91% are singletons. The material sequenced was peripheral blood, taken 28 days after the second AZD1222 dose. The receptors originated from an adult who received the AZD1222 COVID-19 vaccine. Both conserved end residues are part of each CDR3. The order of the fields is clone size, D gene, J gene, V gene, CDR3 DNA, CDR3 protein. The D gene is left open where the match is weak. Clone size is given for some rows only: seen once, a few or many times, or a class if the clone is expanded.

-	-	TRBJ1-1	TRBV5-4	TGTGCCAGCAGCTTGGAAATCGGCGGGAACACTGTCGAAGCTTTCTTT	CASSLEIGGNTVEAFF
once	TRBD1	TRBJ1-1	TRBV5-1	TGCGCCAGCAGCTTTGCGGGACAGAGCACTGAAGCTTTCTTT	CASSFAGQSTEAFF
-	-	TRBJ1-4	TRBV7-9	TGTGCCAGCAGCTTATCCGTCGAAAAACTGTTTTTT	CASSLSVEKLFF
-	-	TRBJ1-1	TRBV10-3	TGTGCCATCAGTCAACAGCAGAACACTGAAGCTTTCTTT	CAISQQQNTEAFF
-	-	TRBJ1-1	TRBV2	TGTGCCAGCAGTGGGGGGGCAGGCCGTTGGATGAACACTGAAGCTTTCTTT	CASSGGAGRWMNTEAFF
-	-	TRBJ1-5	TRBV15	TGTGCCACCAGCAGAGCGGGGGGCGGTCAGCCCCAGCATTTT	CATSRAGGGQPQHF
-	TRBD1	TRBJ1-5	TRBV5-1	TGCGCCAGCAGCGAGGCCGGACAGGTCTCTCAGCCCCAGCATTTT	CASSEAGQVSQPQHF
-	-	TRBJ1-1	TRBV6-4	TGTGCCAGCAGTGTAGCAGGGAGCACTGAAGCTTTCTTT	CASSVAGSTEAFF
few	-	TRBJ2-7	TRBV5-1	TGCGCCAGCAGCTTGGATAGCGTTCGGGAAAGTCCCACCTACGAGCAGTACTTC	CASSLDSVRESPTYEQYF
-	TRBD1	TRBJ1-1	TRBV28	TGTGCCAGCAGTACCACTCAGGGGGCGCTTCTGGCTGAAGCTTTCTTT	CASSTTQGALLAEAFF
-	-	TRBJ1-5	TRBV10-3	TGTGCCATTGGCCAGGGCTTTGGCAATCAGCCCCAGCATTTT	CAIGQGFGNQPQHF
-	-	TRBJ1-5	TRBV24-1	TGTGCCACCAGTGAAGGGGGGTCTAGCAATCAGCCCCAGCATTTT	CATSEGGSSNQPQHF
-	-	TRBJ1-3	TRBV6-5	TGTGCCAGCAGTCGGGACGGAACTGGAAACACCATATATTTT	CASSRDGTGNTIYF
-	TRBD2	TRBJ2-1	TRBV7-9	TGTGCCAGCAGCCCCATTGCGGGGGGGATTGGAGATGAGCAGTTCTTC	CASSPIAGGIGDEQFF
-	-	TRBJ1-1	TRBV27	TGTGCCACCAAAGACCAGGGAGGGGGCACTGAAGCTTTCTTT	CATKDQGGGTEAFF
-	-	TRBJ2-7	TRBV3-1/TRBV3-2	TGTGCCAGCAGCCAAGTCTTGTCCTACGAGCAGTACTTC	CASSQVLSYEQYF
-	TRBD2	TRBJ2-7	TRBV7-3	TGTGCCAGCTCTAGCGGGCCCGGATACGAGCAGTACTTC	CASSSGPGYEQYF
-	TRBD2	TRBJ2-1	TRBV18	TGTGGAGCTCGGAGCGGGGATTACAATGAGCAGTTCTTC	CGARSGDYNEQFF
-	-	TRBJ2-1	TRBV11-2	TGTGCCAGCAGCTTAGGACACAGCTCCTACAATGAGCAGTTCTTC	CASSLGHSSYNEQFF
-	TRBD1	TRBJ2-2	TRBV24-1	TGTGCCACCAGTGAACACGGACAGGGGAGGACCGGGGAGCTGTTTTTT	CATSEHGQGRTGELFF
-	TRBD2	TRBJ2-5	TRBV2	TGTGCCAGCAGGCTACTAGCGGGGGAGACCCAGTACTTC	CASRLLAGETQYF
-	-	TRBJ1-5	TRBV11-3	TGTGCCAGCAGCTTAGGGGGAGATCAGCCCCAGCATTTT	CASSLGGDQPQHF
-	-	TRBJ1-2	TRBV3-1/TRBV3-2	TGTGCCAGCAGCCAAGATCGGCGGGGTAACTATGGCTACACCTTC	CASSQDRRGNYGYTF
-	-	TRBJ1-1	TRBV12-5	TGTGCTAGTGGTTTGGTACGGGGACTTGAAGCTTTCTTT	CASGLVRGLEAFF
-	TRBD1	TRBJ2-7	TRBV9	TGTGCCAGCAGCTCCCGGGACAGGGGGCTCGAGCAGTACTTC	CASSSRDRGLEQYF
-	-	TRBJ1-3	TRBV29-1	TGCAGCGTTGAAGATCGTGGGGTAGGCGGCCTTTCTGGAAACACCATATATTTT	CSVEDRGVGGLSGNTIYF
-	TRBD2	TRBJ2-3	TRBV28	TGTGCCAGCAGTTTATTGGGAGGGAGCACAGATACGCAGTATTTT	CASSLLGGSTDTQYF
-	-	TRBJ2-1	TRBV11-2	TGTGCCAGCAGCTCGGGATACAATGAGCAGTTCTTC	CASSSGYNEQFF
-	TRBD2	TRBJ2-1	TRBV5-1	TGCGCCAGCACTCCCCTAGCGGGAGACAATGAGCAGTTCTTC	CASTPLAGDNEQFF
-	TRBD1	TRBJ2-7	TRBV5-1	TGCGCCAGCAGTAGAGGGTCCGGGACAGGGAGCTATAAAGAGCAGTACTTC	CASSRGSGTGSYKEQYF
-	-	TRBJ1-2	TRBV6-5	TGTGCCAGCCGCACGTTATCCCCGACCGGCTACACCTTC	CASRTLSPTGYTF
-	TRBD1	TRBJ2-2	TRBV7-9	TGTGCCAGCAGCTCCCGGGACAGGGACACCGGGGAGCTGTTTTTT	CASSSRDRDTGELFF
-	-	TRBJ1-4	TRBV28	TGTGCCAGCAGCAGACTCTTAGGTAATGAAAAACTGTTTTTT	CASSRLLGNEKLFF
-	-	TRBJ1-5	TRBV10-1	TGCGCCAGCAGCCCCAATCAGCCCCAGCATTTT	CASSPNQPQHF
once	TRBD1	TRBJ2-2	TRBV18	TGTGCCAGCTCACCCCAGGGGGCGGACACCGGGGAGCTGTTTTTT	CASSPQGADTGELFF
-	-	TRBJ1-2	TRBV28	TGTGCCAGCAGTTTAGGTGTAGGGGCCAATGGCTACACCTTC	CASSLGVGANGYTF
-	-	TRBJ1-5	TRBV30	TGTGCCTGGAGTGTGCCAGGGTATAGCAATCAGCCCCAGCATTTT	CAWSVPGYSNQPQHF
-	-	TRBJ1-1	TRBV9	TGTGCCAGCAGCGTAGCGGGGTTGAACACTGAAGCTTTCTTT	CASSVAGLNTEAFF
-	-	TRBJ1-1	TRBV28	TGTGCCAGCAGTTGGACACGAAAGAACACTGAAGCTTTCTTT	CASSWTRKNTEAFF
-	-	TRBJ1-2	TRBV5-4	TGTGCCAGCAGCCCGGCTGCGGGAGTCTATGGCTACACCTTC	CASSPAAGVYGYTF
-	-	TRBJ2-5	TRBV6-5	TGTGCCAGATCTAGGACAGCACAAGAGACCCAGTACTTC	CARSRTAQETQYF
few	-	TRBJ2-4	TRBV18	TGTGCCAGCTCCCGTACCGTGGGGGGAGTCGCCAAAAACATTCAGTACTTC	CASSRTVGGVAKNIQYF
-	-	TRBJ1-5	TRBV20-1	TGCAGTGCTAGTAGGCTGGCCCGCAATCAGCCCCAGCATTTT	CSASRLARNQPQHF
-	-	TRBJ1-1	TRBV19	TGTGCCAGTAGTACAGGTAACACTGAAGCTTTCTTT	CASSTGNTEAFF
-	-	TRBJ2-5	TRBV5-4	TGTGCCAGCAGCTCCGCAGGGGTTGGAGAGACCCAGTACTTC	CASSSAGVGETQYF
-	-	TRBJ2-1	TRBV18	TGTGCCAGCTCACTGACGACTCTGGGCAATGAGCAGTTCTTC	CASSLTTLGNEQFF
-	-	TRBJ2-7	TRBV27	TGTGCCAGCATAGCGAAGAACTCCTACGAGCAGTACTTC	CASIAKNSYEQYF
-	-	TRBJ2-3	TRBV5-4	TGTGCCAGCAGCTTGGGGGGCACGCAGTATTTT	CASSLGGTQYF
-	-	TRBJ1-1	TRBV6-1	TGTGCCAGCGGTGACAAGACGAACACTGAAGCTTTCTTT	CASGDKTNTEAFF
few	TRBD2	TRBJ2-6	TRBV5-1	TGCGCCAGCAGCTTGGCCGGGGGGGTATTGCCCAACGTCCTGACTTTC	CASSLAGGVLPNVLTF
-	-	TRBJ1-6	TRBV2	TGTGCCAGCACCTATACTGAAAATTCACCCCTCCACTTT	CASTYTENSPLHF
-	TRBD1	TRBJ1-5	TRBV19	TGTGCCAGTAGTATCTCAGGGGGACATAGCAATCAGCCCCAGCATTTT	CASSISGGHSNQPQHF
-	-	TRBJ2-3	TRBV5-1	TGCGCCAGCAGCGTCCGACAGGGCACAGATACGCAGTATTTT	CASSVRQGTDTQYF
-	-	TRBJ2-2	TRBV5-1	TGCGCCAGCAGCTTGCAACCCCCCGGGGAGCTGTTTTTT	CASSLQPPGELFF
-	-	TRBJ1-6	TRBV2	TGTGCCAGCACCTCAGGAGGCTCCTATAATTCACCCCTCCACTTT	CASTSGGSYNSPLHF
-	TRBD1	TRBJ1-1	TRBV28	TGTGCCAGCAGTTTAGAGGCAGGGGGATGGAACACTGAAGCTTTCTTT	CASSLEAGGWNTEAFF
-	-	TRBJ1-3	TRBV25-1	TGTGCCAGCAGCGGGACTTCGAGCTCTGGAAACACCATATATTTT	CASSGTSSSGNTIYF